This entry lists 22 T cell receptor beta chains sequenced from one sample in a study of blood T cell repertoires in COVID-19. Produced via immunoSEQ multiplex PCR; TCRdb's table is partial and in-frame only. The sample has some 150,000 clones; 75% to 90% are singletons. Sequenced sample: peripheral blood. The receptors were sampled from a man aged 50 to 60 who had recovered from COVID-19.

The rearrangement joins TRBV25-1 to TRBJ1-6; 7 nucleotides agree with TRBD1. CDR3 length: 16 residues. Germline V CDR1 and CDR2: MGHDK, SYGVNS. With V trimmed by 4 bases and J by 7 bases, 10 bases remained unmatched. DNA of the CDR3: TGTGCCAGCAGTGTATCGCTGGACAGGTCCAATTCACCCCTCCACTTT. It codes for CASSVSLDRSNSPLHF.

The chain combines TRBV5-1 with TRBJ1-5; tentative D call: TRBD1 (6 bases). The germline V and J ends were trimmed by 7 bases and 2 bases, with 13 bases remaining between them. The CDR3 is made up of 14 amino acids. CDR1 and CDR2 from the germline V gene are SGHRS and YFSETQ. CDR3 region: CASPGGRGNQPQHF. As DNA, the CDR3 is TGCGCCAGCCCCGGGGGGCGAGGCAATCAGCCCCAGCATTTT.

V gene TRBV5-1 combines with J gene TRBJ1-1, with 7 nucleotides matching TRBD1. This CDR3 region has 15 residues. CDR1 and CDR2 from the germline V gene are SGHRS and YFSETQ. Trimming cost V 4 bases and J 4 bases; bases outside gene matches: 10. CDR3 in amino acids: CASSPTNRGGTEAFF. DNA for the CDR3: TGCGCCAGCAGCCCGACCAACAGGGGCGGCACTGAAGCTTTCTTT.

This clone was recorded only once. V usage is TRBV30 and J usage is TRBJ1-5; a possible D gene is TRBD1 (6 bases). There are 13 residues in the CDR3. Germline CDR1 reads GTSNPN; CDR2 reads SVGIG (reference sequence). The V and J ends lost 2 bases and 6 bases respectively, with 11 bases between them. CDR3 sequence (DNA): TGTGCCTGGAGTCCTGGGGGCGGTCAGCCCCAGCATTTT. It codes for CAWSPGGGQPQHF.

There are many counts of this clone. The chain joins TRBV27 to TRBJ2-7; D is perhaps TRBD1 (6 bases). Germline V gives CDR1 MNHEY, CDR2 SMNVEV (reference sequence). The V end was cut by 5 bases, the J end by 5 bases, with 22 bases between. This CDR3 region has 16 residues. CDR3 region: CASSLMRDKGDDEQYF. CDR3 in DNA: TGTGCCAGCAGTCTCATGAGGGACAAGGGGGACGACGAGCAGTACTTC.

The chain employs TRBV10-3 and TRBJ1-2; 7 nucleotides agree with TRBD1. The V gene's germline CDR1 is ENHRY and CDR2 SYGVKD. Trimming took 2 bases from V and 7 from J; bases not matched to a gene: 7. This CDR3 contains 14 residues. CDR3 sequence: CAISEQDRAGGYTF. The CDR3 DNA reads as TGTGCCATCAGTGAGCAAGACAGGGCCGGTGGCTACACCTTC.

The CDR3 reads CASSGRTGGSLYEQYF. As DNA, the CDR3 is TGTGCCAGCAGCGGCCGGACAGGGGGCTCCCTGTACGAGCAGTACTTC. The V and J genes are TRBV9 and TRBJ2-7, with 11 positions matching TRBD1. CDR1 is SGDLS, CDR2 YYNGEE, per germline. J lost 4 bases, V lost 3 bases, and 9 bases had no gene match. The CDR3 extends over 16 amino acids.

In its sample, this clone was seen a few times. The J gene is TRBJ2-3, the V gene TRBV10-3, with 9 bases lining up with TRBD1. This CDR3 region has 15 residues. V lost 6 bases, J lost 2 bases, and 6 bases stayed unmatched. Germline-derived CDR1 and CDR2 are ENHRY and SYGVKD. In DNA, the CDR3 is TGTGCCATCAGCCCAGGACAGGGGTCCACAGATACGCAGTATTTT. This translates into CAISPGQGSTDTQYF.

The J gene is TRBJ2-4, the V gene TRBV4-3, with 10 bases identical to TRBD1. This CDR3 spans 15 amino acids. Germline values: CDR1 LGHNA, CDR2 YSLEER. The V and J ends lost 4 bases and 6 bases, in that order; junction bases with no gene match: 6. CDR3 amino acids: CASSPDDRGLNIQYF. The CDR3 coding sequence is TGCGCCAGCAGCCCCGACGACAGGGGGCTAAACATTCAGTACTTC.

The rearrangement uses TRBV7-2 and TRBJ2-3, with D possibly matching TRBD1 (6 bases). V was cut by 1 base and J by 4 bases, with 12 bases left in between. Germline-derived CDR1 and CDR2 are SGHTA and FQGNSA. CDR3 length equals 15 residues. The CDR3 protein is CASSLVAGAADTQYF. As DNA, the CDR3 is TGTGCCAGCAGCTTAGTGGCAGGGGCAGCAGATACGCAGTATTTT.

This chain uses TRBV6-5 with TRBJ1-6, with 7 bases lining up with TRBD1. The CDR3 length is 14 residues. The V gene's germline CDR1 is MNHEY and CDR2 SVGAGI. The trim removed 7 bases at V and 3 bases at J, leaving 3 bases unmatched. Here the CDR3 reads CASNRDSYNSPLHF. CDR3 bases: TGTGCCAGCAACAGGGACAGCTATAATTCACCCCTCCACTTT.

The chain employs TRBV11-3 and TRBJ2-5; 16 bases agree with TRBD2. The ends lost 4 bases at V and 5 bases at J; junction bases unmatched: 4. The CDR3 spans 16 residues. Germline CDR1 is SGHNT and CDR2 is YENEEA. CDR3: CASSSGLAGGQETQYF. The CDR3 coding sequence is TGTGCCAGCAGCTCGGGACTAGCGGGGGGGCAGGAGACCCAGTACTTC.

For the CDR3, the DNA is TGTGCCAGCAGCCAAGCGCTTGCACAGCAAGAGACCCAGTACTTC. Translation gives CASSQALAQQETQYF. The chain links TRBV14 to TRBJ2-5; D remains unclear. The CDR3 covers 15 residues. V lost 1 base to trimming and J lost 2 bases, with 11 bases between them. Germline-derived CDR1 and CDR2 are SGHDN and FVKESK.

This chain connects TRBV7-9 to TRBJ1-2, with 7 bases lining up with TRBD1. There are 13 residues in the CDR3. V shed 5 bases and J 6 bases; nucleotides not matched to a gene: 6. Germline values: CDR1 SEHNR, CDR2 FQNEAQ (reference sequence). The CDR3 is CASSPRQGDGYTF. In DNA, the CDR3 is TGTGCCAGCAGCCCAAGGCAGGGGGATGGCTACACCTTC.

DNA for the CDR3: TGTGCCAGCAGCTCCCAGGGACTAGCGGGGGGACAAGAGACCCAGTACTTC. It yields the protein CASSSQGLAGGQETQYF. The chain uses TRBV11-2 and TRBJ2-5, with 15 bases lining up with TRBD2. The CDR3 runs to 17 residues. Germline V CDR1 and CDR2: SGHAT, FQNNGV. J was trimmed by 2 bases and V by 4 bases; bases with no gene match: 5. Filled out from reference TRBV11-2 and TRBJ2-5, the complete variable domain reads EAGVAQSPRYKIIEKRQSVAFWCNPISGHATLYWYQQILGQGPKLLIQFQNNGVVDDSQLPKDRFSAERLKGVDSTLKIQPAKLEDSAVYLCASSSQGLAGGQETQYFGPGTRLLVL.

The chain links TRBV6-5 to TRBJ1-1; perhaps TRBD1 as D (5 bases). CDR1 and CDR2 from the germline V gene are MNHEY and SVGAGI. This CDR3 region has 14 residues. Trimming cost V 2 bases and J 4 bases, with 11 bases left between them. The CDR3 sequence: CASSYDGGGTEAFF. The CDR3 DNA reads as TGTGCCAGCAGTTACGATGGGGGAGGCACTGAAGCTTTCTTT.

This chain uses TRBV5-6 with TRBJ1-2; tentative D call: TRBD1 (5 bases). The germline gives CDR1 SGHDT, CDR2 YYEEEE. CDR3 length: 14 amino acids. Trimming removed 1 base from V and 3 bases from J, with 10 bases in between. CDR3 coding DNA: TGTGCCAGCAGCTTGATGGGCAGGGACTATGGCTACACCTTC. This sequence encodes CASSLMGRDYGYTF.

The genes are TRBV9 and TRBJ1-2; a possible D gene is TRBD1 (6 bases). Germline V CDR1 and CDR2: SGDLS, YYNGEE. The CDR3 is 14 residues long. V lost 0 bases to trimming and J lost 8 bases, with 14 bases between them. CDR3 protein: CASSVGTGLGGYTF. CDR3 coding DNA: TGTGCCAGCAGCGTAGGAACAGGGCTTGGAGGCTACACCTTC.

This clone occurred once. The rearrangement links TRBV5-1 to TRBJ2-2; 12 bases are shared with TRBD2. The ends lost 3 bases at V and 6 bases at J; junction bases unmatched: 6. The CDR3 is 16 amino acids. Germline V gene data show CDR1 as SGHRS and CDR2 as YFSETQ. The CDR3 nucleotides are TGCGCCAGCAGCTACTCTAGCGGGGGGGCATCCGGGGAGCTGTTTTTT. Protein: CASSYSSGGASGELFF.

The chain is built from TRBV5-8 and TRBJ1-2, with 9 positions matching TRBD1. The CDR3 has 16 amino acids. Germline CDR1 is SGHTS and CDR2 is YDEGEE. After removal of 4 bases from V and 8 bases from J, the junction contained 15 bases not matched to a gene. This CDR3 is CASSALGQGLSFGYTF. The DNA of the CDR3 is TGTGCCAGCAGCGCACTAGGACAGGGGTTAAGCTTCGGCTACACCTTC.

The chain carries TRBV3-1 (or the pseudogene TRBV3-2) and TRBJ1-2, with D possibly matching TRBD1 (6 bases). The V gene's germline CDR1 is LGHDT and CDR2 YNNKEL (reference sequence). V gave up 4 bases and J gave up 6 bases, with 15 bases separating them. This CDR3 is 14 amino acids long. The CDR3 loop reads CASSRKGQSHGYTF. The CDR3 DNA is TGTGCCAGCAGCCGTAAGGGACAATCCCATGGCTACACCTTC.

The CDR3 region is CASGLSGLAGGGVQYF. CDR3 sequence (DNA): TGTGCTAGTGGCCTTTCGGGACTAGCGGGGGGAGGGGTGCAGTACTTC. V is TRBV12-5 and J is TRBJ2-7, with 15 bases fitting TRBD2. This CDR3 has 16 amino acids. V lost 6 bases to trimming and J lost 9 bases; unmatched junction nucleotides: 12. The germline CDR1 and CDR2 sequences are LGHNT and FRNRAP.